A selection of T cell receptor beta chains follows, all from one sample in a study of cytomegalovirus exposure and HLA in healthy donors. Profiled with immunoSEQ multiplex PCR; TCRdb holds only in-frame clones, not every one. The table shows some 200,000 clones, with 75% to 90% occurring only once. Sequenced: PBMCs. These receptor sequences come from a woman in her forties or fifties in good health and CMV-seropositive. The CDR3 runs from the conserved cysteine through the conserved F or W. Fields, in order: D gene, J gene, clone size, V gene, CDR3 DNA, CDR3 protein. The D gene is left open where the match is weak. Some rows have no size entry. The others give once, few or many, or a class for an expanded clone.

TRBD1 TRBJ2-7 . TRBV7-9 TGTGCCAGCAGCTTAGGGCTGGACAGGATCCACGAGCAGTACTTC CASSLGLDRIHEQYF
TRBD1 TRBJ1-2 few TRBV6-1 TGTGCCAGCAGTGACGACAGGGGGTTTGGCTACACCTTC CASSDDRGFGYTF
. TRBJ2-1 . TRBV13 TGTGCCAGCAGCCCCGAGGGCGGGTCGTACAATGAGCAGTTCTTC CASSPEGGSYNEQFF
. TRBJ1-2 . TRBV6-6 TGTGCCAGCAGCCGACAGGAAGAAAACTATGGCTACACCTTC CASSRQEENYGYTF
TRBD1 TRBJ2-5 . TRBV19 TGTGCCAGTACTGACAGGGCAAAGGGGGAGACCCAGTACTTC CASTDRAKGETQYF
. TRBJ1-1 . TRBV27 TGTGCCAGCAGTTTGCGGGGCGGCACTGAAGCTTTCTTT CASSLRGGTEAFF
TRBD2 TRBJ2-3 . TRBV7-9 TGTGCCAGCAGCCTACCAGGGGTTAGCGGGGGGACCAGCACAGATACGCAGTATTTT CASSLPGVSGGTSTDTQYF
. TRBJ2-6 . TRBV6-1 TGTGCCAGCAGAGACGGAGTCTCTGGGGCCAACGTCCTGACTTTC CASRDGVSGANVLTF
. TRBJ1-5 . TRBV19 TGTGCCAGTCCGCGGGGGGGCGAGAGGAATCAGCCCCAGCATTTT CASPRGGERNQPQHF
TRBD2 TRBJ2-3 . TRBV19 TGTGCCAGTAGTATCCCGGGGACTAGCGGGGGTCCTAATACGCAGTATTTT CASSIPGTSGGPNTQYF
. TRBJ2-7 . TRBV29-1 TGCAGCGTTTGTCCTTACGAGCAGTACTTC CSVCPYEQYF
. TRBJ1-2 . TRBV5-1 TGCGCCAGCAGCGTAGAGACAGCGACGGACTATGGCTACACCTTC CASSVETATDYGYTF
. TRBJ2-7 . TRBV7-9 TGTGCCAGCAGCTTCACAGCGGGCCCCTACGAGCAGTACTTC CASSFTAGPYEQYF
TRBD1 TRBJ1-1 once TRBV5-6 TGTGCCAGCATCTCAGGGGGCGCGGGTTACACTGAAGCTTTCTTT CASISGGAGYTEAFF
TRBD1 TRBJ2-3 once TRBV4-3 TGCGCCAGCAGCCCGGGACAGTCTACAGATACGCAGTATTTT CASSPGQSTDTQYF
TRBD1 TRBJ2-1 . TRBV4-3 TGCGCCAGCAGCCAAGGGTTGGCAGGGGGTGGAAGTTACAATGAGCAGTTCTTC CASSQGLAGGGSYNEQFF
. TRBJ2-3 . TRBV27 TGTGCCAGCAGTTTACAGGGCAGAAGCACAGATACGCAGTATTTT CASSLQGRSTDTQYF
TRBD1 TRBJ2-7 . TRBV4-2 TGTGCCAGCAGCCAAGGGCCCCACAGGGGGCAGGCCTACGAGCAGTACTTC CASSQGPHRGQAYEQYF
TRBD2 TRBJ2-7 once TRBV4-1 TGCGCCAGCAGCCAAGTGGGGACTAGCGGGGCGAACTCCTACGAGCAGTACTTC CASSQVGTSGANSYEQYF
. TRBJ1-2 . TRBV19 TGTGCCAGTAGTATGGGGGCAGCATATGGCTACACCTTC CASSMGAAYGYTF
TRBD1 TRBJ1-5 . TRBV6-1 TGTGCCAGCAGTTCAACAGGGGGCAGTCAGCCCCAGCATTTT CASSSTGGSQPQHF
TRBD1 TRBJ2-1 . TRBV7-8 TGTGCCAGCAGCCGAGACAGGGGTAGGAATGAGCAGTTCTTC CASSRDRGRNEQFF
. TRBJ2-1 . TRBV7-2 TGTGCCAGCAGCTCGACTAGTGGATCCTACAATGAGCAGTTCTTC CASSSTSGSYNEQFF
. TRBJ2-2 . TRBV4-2 TGTGCCAGCAGCCGAGCGGGGAACACCGGGGAGCTGTTTTTT CASSRAGNTGELFF
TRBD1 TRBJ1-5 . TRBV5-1 TGCGCCAGCAGCTATTCGGGACAGGGCAATCAGCCCCAGCATTTT CASSYSGQGNQPQHF
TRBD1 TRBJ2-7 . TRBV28 TGTGCCAGCAGTTTGGGGACAGCCTACGAGCAGTACTTC CASSLGTAYEQYF
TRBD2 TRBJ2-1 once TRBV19 TGTGCCAGTAGTCTAGCGGGGGGCAATGAGCAGTTCTTC CASSLAGGNEQFF
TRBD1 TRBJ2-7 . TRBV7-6 TGTGCCAGCAGCTTCTCGGACAGGGTGGATAAGTACTTC CASSFSDRVDKYF
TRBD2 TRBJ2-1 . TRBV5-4 TGTGCCAGCAGCCACGGAGCGGGAGCGGGGGCCCTTAATGAGCAGTTCTTC CASSHGAGAGALNEQFF
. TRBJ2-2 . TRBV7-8 TGTGCCAGCAGCTTAGGTGGTAGCCTGAACACCGGGGAGCTGTTTTTT CASSLGGSLNTGELFF
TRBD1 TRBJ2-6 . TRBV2 TGTGCCACCCGGATGGACAGGGTCTCTGGGGCCAACGTCCTGACTTTC CATRMDRVSGANVLTF
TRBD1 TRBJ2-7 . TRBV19 TGTGCCGGTAGTATGACCTGGGCAGGGACAGCAAGCTACGAGCAGTACTTC CAGSMTWAGTASYEQYF
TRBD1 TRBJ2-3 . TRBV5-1 TGCGCCAGCAGCTTGGGTACCGGGACAGGGGGCGAGATATTTTATTTT CASSLGTGTGGEIFYF
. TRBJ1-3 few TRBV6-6 TGTGCCAGCAGTTACGTGCAGGCGAGCTCTGGAAACACCATATATTTT CASSYVQASSGNTIYF
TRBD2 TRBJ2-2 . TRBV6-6 TGTGCCAGCAGCAGACCGGCGGGGGTAAACACCGGGGAGCTGTTTTTT CASSRPAGVNTGELFF
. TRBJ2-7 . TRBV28 TGTGCCAGCAGTTTTTGGCAGATGGGCCCCCTTAATAGGGAGCAGTACTTC CASSFWQMGPLNREQYF
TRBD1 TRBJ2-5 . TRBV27 TGTGCCAGCAGTCACCCCGGGACAGTGGAGACCCAGTACTTC CASSHPGTVETQYF
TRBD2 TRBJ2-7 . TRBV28 TGTGCCAGCAGGGAAGTACTAGCGGGGATTGGCGGGCAGTACTTC CASREVLAGIGGQYF
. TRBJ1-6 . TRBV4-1 TGCGCCAGCAGCTACAGTTATAATTCACCCCTCCACTTT CASSYSYNSPLHF
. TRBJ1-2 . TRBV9 TGTGCCAGCAGCGGGACACGGGAGAGCTATGGCTACACCTTC CASSGTRESYGYTF
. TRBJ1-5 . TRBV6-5 TGTGCCAGCAGCCCGCGGGGGGCGGGCAATCAGCCCCAGCATTTT CASSPRGAGNQPQHF
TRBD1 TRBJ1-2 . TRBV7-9 TGTGCCAGCAGCGATTCCCTTAGGACAGGGGGCTATGGCTACACCTTC CASSDSLRTGGYGYTF
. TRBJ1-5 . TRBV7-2 TGTGCCAGCAGCTCCCCAAATCAGCCCCAGCATTTT CASSSPNQPQHF
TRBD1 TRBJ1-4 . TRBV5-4 TGTGCCAGCAGCAAAAACAGGGGAGTGTTACAGGAAAAACTGTTTTTT CASSKNRGVLQEKLFF
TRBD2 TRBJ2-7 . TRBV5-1 TGCGCCAGCAGCTTGTCTACGACTAGCTTCGAGCAGTACTTC CASSLSTTSFEQYF